The 20 T cell receptor beta chains presented below share a single source sample, sequenced in a study of blood T cell repertoires in COVID-19. Profiled with immunoSEQ multiplex PCR; TCRdb holds only in-frame clones, not every one. The sample carries about 170,000 clones, less than 85% recorded once. Material for sequencing was PBMCs or T cells enriched from blood (not recorded which). The receptor source for this set is a woman aged 50 to 60 who had recovered from COVID-19.

The gene calls are TRBV9 and TRBJ2-1, with 9 bases matching TRBD1. With V trimmed by 3 bases and J by 2 bases, 6 bases remained unmatched. The CDR3 extends over 16 amino acids. Per the germline V gene, CDR1 is SGDLS and CDR2 is YYNGEE. CDR3 nucleotides: TGTGCCAGCAGCGCGAGGGACAGGGAGACCTACAATGAGCAGTTCTTC. Translation gives CASSARDRETYNEQFF.

The gene calls are TRBV7-9 and TRBJ1-5, with D uncertain. The CDR3 runs to 12 residues. Looked up from germline, CDR1 is SEHNR and CDR2 is FQNEAQ (reference sequence). V was trimmed by 4 bases and J by 9 bases, leaving 10 bases between them. The CDR3 here is CASSWTGRPQHF. CDR3 nucleotide sequence: TGTGCCAGCAGCTGGACTGGGCGGCCCCAGCATTTT.

The chain recombines TRBV18 with TRBJ1-5, with 8 bases identical to TRBD1. After removal of 1 base from V and 1 base from J, the junction contained 3 bases not matched to a gene. Germline loops: CDR1 KGHSH, CDR2 LQKENI. This CDR3 region has 16 residues. As DNA, the CDR3 is TGTGCCAGCTCACCACAGACAGGGGACAGCAATCAGCCCCAGCATTTT. Translation: CASSPQTGDSNQPQHF.

The V gene is TRBV11-2, the J gene TRBJ2-1; 8 bases are a match to TRBD2. The CDR3 length is 14 residues. Trimming cost V 8 bases and J 3 bases; bases outside gene matches: 6. CDR1 SGHAT and CDR2 FQNNGV come from the germline V gene. Written as DNA, the CDR3 is TGTGCCAGCGCTAAGCGGGAGCGCTACAATGAGCAGTTCTTC. Its translation: CASAKRERYNEQFF.

The rearrangement joins TRBV19 to TRBJ1-5, with no clear D. Between the trimmed V and J ends, which lost 7 bases and 7 bases, there was a span of 14 bases. The germline V gene encodes CDR1 LNHDA and CDR2 SQIVND (reference sequence). This CDR3 spans 13 amino acids. The DNA of the CDR3 is TGTGCCAGTAACTACGGGGAGCGACAGCCCCAGCATTTT. Its protein is CASNYGERQPQHF.

This clone was seen more than once but under ten times. The chain employs TRBV30 and TRBJ2-7; TRBD1 aligns across 8 bases. Trimming took 2 bases from V and 4 from J; bases not matched to a gene: 4. The CDR3 extends over 13 amino acids. Germline-derived CDR1 and CDR2 are GTSNPN and SVGIG (reference sequence). Here the CDR3 DNA reads TGTGCCTGGAGTAGGACAGGGTTTTACGAGCAGTACGTC. Encoded protein: CAWSRTGFYEQYV.

This clone was counted a few times. This chain links TRBV3-1 (or the pseudogene TRBV3-2) with TRBJ2-3; D is perhaps TRBD2 (6 bases). The CDR3 consists of 17 residues. Trimming pared 2 bases from V and 0 bases from J, leaving 15 bases between. Per germline, CDR1 LGHDT and CDR2 YNNKEL (reference sequence). The CDR3 coding sequence is TGTGCCAGCAGCCAAATGGGCGAGCGGGCTAGCACAGATACGCAGTATTTT. It is translated as CASSQMGERASTDTQYF.

The chain combines TRBV19 with TRBJ2-1; maybe TRBD1 (6 bases). CDR1 is LNHDA and CDR2 is SQIVND in the germline V gene (reference sequence). V lost 3 bases, J lost 5 bases, and 17 bases lay in between. The CDR3 sequence is 16 residues long. CDR3: CASSIFPGTGNNEQFF. CDR3 bases: TGTGCCAGTAGTATCTTCCCCGGAACAGGGAACAATGAGCAGTTCTTC.

The rearrangement joins TRBV7-8 to TRBJ1-2; 9 bases align to TRBD1. The CDR3 is 13 amino acids. V shed 5 bases and J 10 bases; nucleotides not matched to a gene: 8. In germline, CDR1 is SGHVS, CDR2 FQNEAQ. This CDR3 is CASSAGQGAHYTF. The CDR3 nucleotides are TGTGCCAGCAGCGCGGGACAGGGTGCACACTACACCTTC. The variable domain in full, with the rest retrieved from reference TRBV7-8 and TRBJ1-2, is GAGVSQSPRYKVAKRGQDVALRCDPISGHVSLFWYQQALGQGPEFLTYFQNEAQLDKSGLPSDRFFAERPEGSVSTLKIQRTQQEDSAVYLCASSAGQGAHYTFGSGTRLTVV.

The chain recombines TRBV7-2 with TRBJ1-1, with TRBD1 matching 10 bases. The CDR3 is 16 residues long. The ends lost 6 bases at V and 4 bases at J; junction bases unmatched: 11. Germline CDR1 is SGHTA and CDR2 is FQGNSA. CDR3 amino acids: CASSKTTGGRGTEAFF. In DNA, the CDR3 is TGTGCCAGCAGTAAGACGACAGGGGGCAGGGGCACTGAAGCTTTCTTT.

The chain employs TRBV19 and TRBJ2-2, with D possibly matching TRBD2 (7 bases). V lost 0 bases and J lost 3, with 11 bases in between. The germline gives CDR1 LNHDA, CDR2 SQIVND (reference sequence). The CDR3 covers 16 residues. CDR3 loop: CASSIDRGAHTGELFF. CDR3 nucleotides: TGTGCCAGTAGTATAGATCGGGGGGCCCACACCGGGGAGCTGTTTTTT.

The chain has TRBV9 and TRBJ1-2, with TRBD1 matching over 7 bases. Germline CDR1 reads SGDLS; CDR2 reads YYNGEE. V lost 2 bases and J lost 4; bases outside the gene matches: 8. The CDR3 contains 15 residues. In DNA, the CDR3 is TGTGCCAGCAGCGTGATGACAGGGTCGGGCTATGGCTACACCTTC. Protein product: CASSVMTGSGYGYTF.

The rearrangement links TRBV5-1 to TRBJ2-3, with D possibly matching TRBD1 (5 bases). Germline V gene data show CDR1 as SGHRS and CDR2 as YFSETQ. V was shortened by 4 bases and J by 1 base, with 13 bases between the two germline ends. CDR3 length: 15 amino acids. The CDR3: CASSQQKQGTDTQYF. The DNA for the CDR3 is TGCGCCAGCAGCCAGCAAAAACAGGGCACAGATACGCAGTATTTT.

The J gene is TRBJ2-1, the V gene TRBV9, with 9 bases aligning to TRBD2. Germline V gives CDR1 SGDLS, CDR2 YYNGEE. V lost 0 bases to trimming and J lost 7 bases; unmatched junction nucleotides: 8. CDR3 length: 16 amino acids. The CDR3 spells CASSVESSGGYNEQFF. CDR3 coding DNA: TGTGCCAGCAGCGTAGAGTCAAGCGGGGGGTATAATGAGCAGTTCTTC.

This rearrangement joins TRBV19 to TRBJ2-2; 7 bases align to TRBD2. With V trimmed by 4 bases and J by 1 base, 3 bases remained unmatched. The CDR3 is made up of 15 amino acids. CDR1 and CDR2 from the germline V gene are LNHDA and SQIVND (reference sequence). Here the CDR3 DNA reads TGTGCCAGTAGTAGGGGCGGGGGGAACACCGGGGAGCTGTTTTTT. It translates to CASSRGGGNTGELFF.

The gene calls are TRBV7-2 and TRBJ1-6; 8 positions match TRBD1. The CDR3 covers 15 residues. Germline CDR1 SGHTA, CDR2 FQGNSA. Germline trimming cut 5 bases from V and 9 bases from J; bases unmatched to any gene: 9. The CDR3 sequence: CASSTPGQAGSPLHF. CDR3 sequence (DNA): TGTGCCAGCAGCACCCCGGGACAGGCAGGTTCACCCCTCCACTTT.

This rearrangement joins TRBV18 to TRBJ2-3; 10 bases fit TRBD1. Germline V lookup: CDR1 KGHSH, CDR2 LQKENI. CDR3 size: 18 residues. J gave up 2 bases and V 3 bases, and 11 bases lay outside the gene matches. This CDR3 is CASSPVRKGQGPTDTQYF. CDR3 DNA: TGTGCCAGCTCACCCGTTCGGAAGGGACAGGGGCCCACAGATACGCAGTATTTT. The whole variable domain, filled in from reference TRBV18 and TRBJ2-3, reads NAGVMQNPRHLVRRRGQEARLRCSPMKGHSHVYWYRQLPEEGLKFMVYLQKENIIDESGMPKERFSAEFPKEGPSILRIQQVVRGDSAAYFCASSPVRKGQGPTDTQYFGPGTRLTVL.

The V and J genes are TRBV5-4 and TRBJ1-2; the D gene is possibly TRBD1 (5 bases). Germline V gene data show CDR1 as SGHNT and CDR2 as YYREEE (reference sequence). CDR3 size: 14 residues. Trimming took off 1 base at V and 2 bases at J, with 9 bases between the two ends. In DNA form, the CDR3 reads TGTGCCAGCAGCTTGTATAAGGGGAACTATGGCTACACCTTC. This translates into CASSLYKGNYGYTF.

The CDR3 sequence: CASSPGTGGGYGYTF. The CDR3 DNA reads TGTGCCAGCAGCCCCGGGACCGGGGGGGGCTATGGCTACACCTTC. The rearrangement uses TRBV7-2 and TRBJ1-2, with a tentative D call TRBD1 (5 bases). The V gene's germline CDR1 is SGHTA and CDR2 FQGNSA. The V end lost 5 bases, the J end lost 4 bases, and 17 bases lay between the germline ends. This CDR3 has 15 amino acids.

This clone has just a few counts. The chain recombines TRBV9 with TRBJ1-6; 7 bases match TRBD1. With V trimmed by 4 bases and J by 0 bases, 13 bases remained unmatched. There are 19 residues in the CDR3. Germline values: CDR1 SGDLS, CDR2 YYNGEE. This CDR3 reads CASSSRDSRKGSYNSPLHF. Written as DNA, the CDR3 is TGTGCCAGCAGCTCCCGGGACAGCCGTAAGGGCTCCTATAATTCACCCCTCCACTTT.